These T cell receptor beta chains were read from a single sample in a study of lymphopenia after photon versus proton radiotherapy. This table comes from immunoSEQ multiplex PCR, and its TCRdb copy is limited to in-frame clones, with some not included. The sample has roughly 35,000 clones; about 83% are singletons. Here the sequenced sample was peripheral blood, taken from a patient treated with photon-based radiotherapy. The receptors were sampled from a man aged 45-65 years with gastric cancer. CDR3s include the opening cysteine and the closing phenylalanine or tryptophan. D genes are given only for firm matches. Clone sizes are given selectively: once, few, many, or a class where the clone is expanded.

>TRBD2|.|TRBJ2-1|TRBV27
TGTGCCAGCAGTTCTGCCTCGACTAGCGGGAGAGTTAATGAGCAGTTCTTC
CASSSASTSGRVNEQFF
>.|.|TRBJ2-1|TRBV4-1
TGCGCCAGCAGCCAAGTCCCGGGACTTAACAATGAGCAGTTCTTC
CASSQVPGLNNEQFF
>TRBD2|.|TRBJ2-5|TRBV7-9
TGTGCCAGCAGCTCGACGAGCATAGCGGGACAAGAGACCCAGTACTTC
CASSSTSIAGQETQYF
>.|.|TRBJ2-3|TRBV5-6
TGTGCCAGCAGCTTGTCAGGCTCTATCGCAGATACGCAGTATTTT
CASSLSGSIADTQYF
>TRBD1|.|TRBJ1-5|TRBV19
TGTGCCAGTAGTATAACAGGGGGGACTAGCAATCAGCCCCAGCATTTT
CASSITGGTSNQPQHF
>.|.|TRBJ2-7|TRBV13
TGTGCCAGCAGCTTTACACTAGCTCCCTACGAGCAGTACTTC
CASSFTLAPYEQYF
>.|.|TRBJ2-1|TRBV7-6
TGTGCCAGCAGCTTAGCGGCGGGTTCCTACAATGAGCAGTTCTTC
CASSLAAGSYNEQFF
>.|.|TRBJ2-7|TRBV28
TGTGCCAGCAGCCCCTGGAGGGAGGGGGACGAGCAGTACTTC
CASSPWREGDEQYF
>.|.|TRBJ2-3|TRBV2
TGTGCCAGCAGTGTGGGCACAGATACGCAGTATTTT
CASSVGTDTQYF
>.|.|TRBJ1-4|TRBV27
TGTGCCAGCCTGCCGGTCGGGGCCGCAACTAATGAAAAACTGTTTTTT
CASLPVGAATNEKLFF
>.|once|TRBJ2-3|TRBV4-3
TGCGCCAGCAGCCAAGAAAACGCAGATACGCAGTATTTT
CASSQENADTQYF
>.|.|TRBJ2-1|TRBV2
TGTGCCAGCAGTGAAGCCGTCAATCCATTCTTC
CASSEAVNPFF
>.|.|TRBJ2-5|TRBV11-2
TGTGCCAGCAGCTTAGGGGGGTTCAGCGGACAAGAGACCCAGTACTTC
CASSLGGFSGQETQYF
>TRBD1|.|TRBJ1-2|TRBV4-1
TGCGCCAGCAGCCAAGATCGGTCGGGACAGGGGGTAATCTATGGCTACACCTTC
CASSQDRSGQGVIYGYTF
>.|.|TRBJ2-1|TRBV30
TGTGCCTGGAGCTGGGGTGGTGAGCAGTTCTTC
CAWSWGGEQFF
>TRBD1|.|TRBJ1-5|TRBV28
TGTGCCAGCAGTTTTAGGGGGCGAAGAGATTTTAATCAGCCCCAGCATTTT
CASSFRGRRDFNQPQHF
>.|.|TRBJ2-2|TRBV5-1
TGCGCCAGCAGCTTGGAACACACGAACACCGGGGAGCTGTTTTTT
CASSLEHTNTGELFF
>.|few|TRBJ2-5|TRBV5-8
TGTGCCAGCAGCTTGGCAGGGTTAGAGACCCAGTACTTC
CASSLAGLETQYF
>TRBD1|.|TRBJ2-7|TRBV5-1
TGCGCCAGCAGCCAGGAGACAGGGGGCTCCTACGAGCAGTACTTC
CASSQETGGSYEQYF
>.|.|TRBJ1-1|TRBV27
TGTGCCAGCAGTTCGGGTTTCATGAACACTGAAGCTTTCTTT
CASSSGFMNTEAFF
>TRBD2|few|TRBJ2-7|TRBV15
TGTGCCACCAGCAGAGTTCGGGAGGGCCTAATCAACGGGGAGCAGTACTTC
CATSRVREGLINGEQYF
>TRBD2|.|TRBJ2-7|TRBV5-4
TGTGCCAGCAGCTTGATGGAAACGGGACTAGATTCCTACGAGCAGTACTTC
CASSLMETGLDSYEQYF
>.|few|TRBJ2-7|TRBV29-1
TGCAGCGTTGATGTGGTGGGCTACGAGCAGTACTTC
CSVDVVGYEQYF
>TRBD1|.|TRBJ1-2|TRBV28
TGTGCCAGCAGCCCCCCCGGACAGGGTGGTTATGGCTACACCTTC
CASSPPGQGGYGYTF
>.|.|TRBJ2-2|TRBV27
TGTGCCAGCAGTTTGAGTCTTGGCAACACCGGGGAGCTGTTTTTT
CASSLSLGNTGELFF
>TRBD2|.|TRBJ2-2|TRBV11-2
TGTGCCAGCAGATATACTAGCGGGGGGACCGGGGAGCTGTTTTTT
CASRYTSGGTGELFF
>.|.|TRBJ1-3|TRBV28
TGTGCCAGCAGCTCAGCAGGGGCGCATGGAAACACCATATATTTT
CASSSAGAHGNTIYF
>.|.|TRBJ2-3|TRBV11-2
TGTGCCAGCAGCTTGAGGTCACCTAGCACAGATACGCAGTATTTT
CASSLRSPSTDTQYF
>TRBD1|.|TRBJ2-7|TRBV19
TGTGCCAGTAGTTCTCCGGGACAGGGGGCCGAGCAGTACTTC
CASSSPGQGAEQYF
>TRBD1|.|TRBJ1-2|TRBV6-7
TGTGCCAGCAGTTACACGCGGGACAGGGCCACCTATGGCTACACCTTC
CASSYTRDRATYGYTF
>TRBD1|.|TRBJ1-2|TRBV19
TGTGCCAGTAGTATAGTGGGACAGGGGGCAAGGGATGGCTACACCTTC
CASSIVGQGARDGYTF
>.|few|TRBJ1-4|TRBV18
TGTGCCAGCTCACCAGGGCGGAATGAAAAACTGTTTTTT
CASSPGRNEKLFF
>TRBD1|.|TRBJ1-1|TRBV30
TGTGCCAGCCAGGGACAGGGGGTTACTGAAGCTTTCTTT
CASQGQGVTEAFF
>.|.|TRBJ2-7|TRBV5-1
TGCGCCAGCAGCTTCGGGGCAGTAATTGGTAGCGAGCAGTACTTC
CASSFGAVIGSEQYF
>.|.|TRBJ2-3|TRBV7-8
TGTGCCAGCAGCTTAGAGCAGGGTGGCACAGATACGCAGTATTTT
CASSLEQGGTDTQYF
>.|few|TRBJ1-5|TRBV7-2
TGTGCCAGCAGCCCCCGGGGGGGAAGCAATCAGCCCCAGCATTTT
CASSPRGGSNQPQHF
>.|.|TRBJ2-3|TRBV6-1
TGTGCCAGCACAGGAGGATACACAGATACGCAGTATTTT
CASTGGYTDTQYF
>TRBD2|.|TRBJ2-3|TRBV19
TGTGCCAGTAGGCAACTAGCGGGCCGTCATGATACGCAGTATTTT
CASRQLAGRHDTQYF
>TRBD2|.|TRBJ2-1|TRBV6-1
TGTGCCAGCAGTGCCCGGACTAGCGCCTACAATGAGCAGTTCTTC
CASSARTSAYNEQFF
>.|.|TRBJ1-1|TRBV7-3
TGTGCCAGCAGCTTAAGACCTCCGGGGATCGGAGCTTTCTTT
CASSLRPPGIGAFF
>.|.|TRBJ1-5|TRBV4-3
TGCGCCAGCAGCCAGGGGTTAACAGGACCCATTCCTCAGCCCCAGCATTTT
CASSQGLTGPIPQPQHF
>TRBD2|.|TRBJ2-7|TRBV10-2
TGCGCCAGCAGTGAGTCAGGACTAGACTTTTACGAGCAGTACTTC
CASSESGLDFYEQYF
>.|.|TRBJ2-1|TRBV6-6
TGTGCCAGCACCCTAGTGACAGGCAATGAGCAGTTCTTC
CASTLVTGNEQFF
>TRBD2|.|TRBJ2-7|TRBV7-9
TGTGCCAGCAGAAAAGGACTAGCGGGAGGGGCAAGCTCCTACGAGCAGTACTTC
CASRKGLAGGASSYEQYF
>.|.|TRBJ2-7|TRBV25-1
TGTGCCAGCAGAGGCCAAGGGGGGTACGAGCAGTACTTC
CASRGQGGYEQYF
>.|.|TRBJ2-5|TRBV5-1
TGCGCCAGCAGCTTGGTAGGGGATGCGGAGACCCAGTACTTC
CASSLVGDAETQYF
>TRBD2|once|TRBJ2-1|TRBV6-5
TGTGCCAGCAGTTACTGGACTAGCGGGACCTTCAATGAGCAGTTCTTC
CASSYWTSGTFNEQFF
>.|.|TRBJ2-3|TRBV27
TGTGCCAGCAGTTTAGGACCTTCCTCCACAGATACGCAGTATTTT
CASSLGPSSTDTQYF
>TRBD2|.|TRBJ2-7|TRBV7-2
TGTGCCAGCAGCTTAGAGGGACTAGCGGGAGGTTCCTACGAGCAGTACTTC
CASSLEGLAGGSYEQYF
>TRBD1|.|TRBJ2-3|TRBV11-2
TGTGCCAGTAGCTTAATGGGGACAGGGACAGATACGCAGTATTTT
CASSLMGTGTDTQYF
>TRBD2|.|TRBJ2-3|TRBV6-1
TGTGCCAGCAGTGGGGGGGTCGGTCGGACTAGCGGGAGTGGAACAGATACGCAGTATTTT
CASSGGVGRTSGSGTDTQYF
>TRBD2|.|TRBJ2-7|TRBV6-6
TGTGCCAGCAGTTACGGGACTAGCGCCTTCGTTTACGAGCAGTACTTC
CASSYGTSAFVYEQYF